This T cell receptor (beta chain) was documented in a study of OX40 agonist ivuxolimab in advanced cancers. Overall study: Past anti-PD-1, anti-PD-L1 or anti-CTLA-4 therapy was accepted, and approximately 40% had received some.

The CDR3 totals 16 residues. Deletions cut 0 bases from V and 5 bases from J, with 16 bases between. Germline V gene data show CDR1 as SGDLS and CDR2 as YYNGEE. Whole-study results and caveats: Partial responders treated at 0.1-3.0 mg/kg exhibited clonal expansion among the lowest measured. With doses of 0.1 to 3.0 mg/kg, CD4+ and CD8+ blood T cells had undergone clonal expansion by week 6.

This clone was seen just once. Antigen specificity is unknown. Using immunoSEQ multiplex PCR, the repertoire was profiled, and TCRdb retains in-frame clones only, with some absent. The sample has about 110,000 clones, approximately 89% seen once. The TCR sequence derives from an adult with an advanced solid tumor such as melanoma, head and neck, liver or kidney cancer. V is TRBV9 and J is TRBJ2-3; D call uncertain. The sample was CD4+ or CD8+ T cells sorted from blood, taken in a trial of the OX40 agonist ivuxolimab. Here the CDR3 reads CASSVEVGGRQDTQYF. The CDR3 coding sequence is TGTGCCAGCAGCGTAGAAGTGGGCGGAAGGCAAGATACGCAGTATTTT.